Given below is one T cell receptor (beta chain) in context. The data stem from a study of cytomegalovirus exposure and HLA in healthy donors. Study details: The same platform was used for the 110 or so validation repertoires as for the 666 first-cohort repertoires, as reported in a later analysis.

Generated by immunoSEQ multiplex PCR, the TCRdb table keeps only in-frame clones and is missing some. The data show approximately 300,000 clones, roughly 89% seen once. The source is a woman aged 18-29 years in good health and CMV-seronegative. Source material: PBMCs.

CDR3: CASQRAGTSGSPSYNEQFF. The CDR3, as DNA: TGTGCCAGTCAAAGGGCCGGGACTAGCGGGTCCCCCTCCTACAATGAGCAGTTCTTC. V gene TRBV19 combines with J gene TRBJ2-1; 12 positions agree with TRBD2. The V segment lost 8 bases and the J segment 0 bases; nucleotides outside the gene matches: 14. From germline, CDR1 is LNHDA and CDR2 SQIVND (reference sequence). CDR3 length: 19 residues.